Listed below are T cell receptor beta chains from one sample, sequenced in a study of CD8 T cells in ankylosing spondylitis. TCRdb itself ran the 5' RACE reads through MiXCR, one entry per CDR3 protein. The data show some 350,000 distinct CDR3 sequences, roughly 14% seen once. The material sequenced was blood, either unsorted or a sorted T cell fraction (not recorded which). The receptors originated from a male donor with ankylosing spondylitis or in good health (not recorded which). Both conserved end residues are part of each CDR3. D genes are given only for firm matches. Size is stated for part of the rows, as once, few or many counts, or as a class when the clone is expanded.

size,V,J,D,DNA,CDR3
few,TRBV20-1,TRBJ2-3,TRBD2,TGCAGTGCTAGAGATGAGGCGGGAGTTAGCACAGATACGCAGTATTTT,CSARDEAGVSTDTQYF
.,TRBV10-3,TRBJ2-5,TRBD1,TGTGCCATCAGACCCGGACAGGGAGAGACCCAGTACTTC,CAIRPGQGETQYF
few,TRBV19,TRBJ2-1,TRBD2,TGTGCCAGTAGTATAGACCTAGCGGGAGCGGAAGAGCAGTTCTTC,CASSIDLAGAEEQFF
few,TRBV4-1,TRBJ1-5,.,TGCGCCAGCAGCCAGGCTCCGCACCGACCCCAGCATTTT,CASSQAPHRPQHF
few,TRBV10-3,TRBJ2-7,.,TGTGCCATCAGTGAGTTGCGCTACGAGCAGTACTTC,CAISELRYEQYF
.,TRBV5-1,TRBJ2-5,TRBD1,TGCGCCAGCAGCTTTTCTGACAGGGGGCAAGAGACCCAGTACTTC,CASSFSDRGQETQYF
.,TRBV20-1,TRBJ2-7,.,TGCAGTGCTAGGCTTTCGGGCGACGAGCAGTACTTC,CSARLSGDEQYF
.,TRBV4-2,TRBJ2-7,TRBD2,TGTGCCAGCAGCAACCCGGGACTAGAAATCTACGAGCAGTACTTC,CASSNPGLEIYEQYF
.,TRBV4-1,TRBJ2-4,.,TGCGCCAGCAGCCAACGGGGCAGGGAGGACATTCAGTACTTC,CASSQRGREDIQYF
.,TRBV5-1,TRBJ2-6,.,TGCGCCAGCAGCTTGGCTATTAGCGGTAGCTCTGGGGCCAACGTCCTGACTTTC,CASSLAISGSSGANVLTF
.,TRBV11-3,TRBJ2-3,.,TGTGCCAGCAGCTTAGATCGAGCGCAGTATTTT,CASSLDRAQYF
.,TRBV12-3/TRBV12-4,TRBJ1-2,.,TGTGCCAGCAGTTTCCGAGGGGACTATGGCTACACCTTC,CASSFRGDYGYTF
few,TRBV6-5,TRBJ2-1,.,TGTGCCAGCAGTTACTCGTACCGGAGAAATGAGCAGTTCTTC,CASSYSYRRNEQFF
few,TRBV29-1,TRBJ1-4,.,TGCAGCGGACGGGCTAATGAAAAACTGTTTTTT,CSGRANEKLFF
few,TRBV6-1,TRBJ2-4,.,TGTGCCAGCAGCCCGTACAGGGCCAAAAACATTCAGTACTTC,CASSPYRAKNIQYF
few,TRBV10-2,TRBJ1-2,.,TGCGCCAGCACCCCACAGGCCTCCCCCTATGGCTACACCTTC,CASTPQASPYGYTF
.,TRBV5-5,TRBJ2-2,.,TGTGCCAGCAGCTTTTTAGGGGACACCGGGGAGCTGTTTTTT,CASSFLGDTGELFF
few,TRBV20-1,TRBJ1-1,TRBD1,TGCAGTGCAACTGTTCAGGGCAGGGGGCACACTGAAGCTTTCTTT,CSATVQGRGHTEAFF
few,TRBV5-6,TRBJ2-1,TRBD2,TGTGCCAGCAGCTTTCGGTTAGTCAGCGGGGGGAAGAGTGGAAATGAGCAGTTCTTC,CASSFRLVSGGKSGNEQFF
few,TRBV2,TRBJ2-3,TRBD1,TGTGCCAGCAGTGATTGGGGGACAGACACAGATACGCAGTATTTT,CASSDWGTDTDTQYF
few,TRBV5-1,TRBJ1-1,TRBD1,TGCGCCAGCAGTGTAGGGACAGGCGCTCTTCTGAACACTGAAGCTTTCTTT,CASSVGTGALLNTEAFF
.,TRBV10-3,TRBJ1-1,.,TGTGCCATCAGTCAGGGAACTGAAGCTTTCTTT,CAISQGTEAFF
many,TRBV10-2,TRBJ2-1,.,TGCGCCAGCAGTGAGCCACCACAGGGTTGGAATGAGCAGTTCTTC,CASSEPPQGWNEQFF
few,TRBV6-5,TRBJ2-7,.,TGTGCCAGCAGTTACTCGGAGGGGCCCTACGAGCAGTACTTC,CASSYSEGPYEQYF
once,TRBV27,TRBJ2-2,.,TGTGCCAGCAGAACGCTTACGAACACCGGGGAGCTGTTTTTT,CASRTLTNTGELFF
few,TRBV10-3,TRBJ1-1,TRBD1,TGTGCCGCAACTCAGGGGGTGAGCACTGAAGCTTTCTTT,CAATQGVSTEAFF
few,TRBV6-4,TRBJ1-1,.,TGTGCCAGCAGTGAAGAAGTGAACACTGAAGCTTTCTTT,CASSEEVNTEAFF
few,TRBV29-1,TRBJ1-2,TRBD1,TGCAGCGTTGAACCGGGACAGGGGATGAGCTACACCTTC,CSVEPGQGMSYTF
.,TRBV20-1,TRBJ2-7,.,TGCAGTGCGCAGATGGAGGGGAGCTCCTACGAGCAGTACTTC,CSAQMEGSSYEQYF
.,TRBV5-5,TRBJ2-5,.,TGTGCCAGCAGCTCTGACAGGTACCAAGAGACCCAGTACTTC,CASSSDRYQETQYF
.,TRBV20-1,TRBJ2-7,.,TGCAGTGCTAGTACGCTAGCAATCTACGAGCAGTACTTC,CSASTLAIYEQYF
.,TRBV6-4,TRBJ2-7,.,TGTGCCAGCAGCTCCGGGGTTAATAACGAGCGGTACTTC,CASSSGVNNERYF
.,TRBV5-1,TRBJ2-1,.,TGCGCCAGCAGCTTCCTCGGCCCTCACCGGGGCGATGAGCAGTTCTTC,CASSFLGPHRGDEQFF
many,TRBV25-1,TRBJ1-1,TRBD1,TGTGCCAGCGCGCGACAGGGCTGGGGTGAAGCTTTCTTT,CASARQGWGEAFF
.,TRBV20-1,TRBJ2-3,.,TGCAGTGCCGGGGGCCAGCTGGGCACAGATACGCAGTATTTT,CSAGGQLGTDTQYF
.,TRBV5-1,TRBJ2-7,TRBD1,TGCGCCAGCAGCTTGGCCCTTGGACAGGCGTCGTACGAGCAGTACTTC,CASSLALGQASYEQYF
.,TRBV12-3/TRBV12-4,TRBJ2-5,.,TGTGCCAGCAGTCTCGGTCTAGCACCTACACAAGAGACCCAGTACTTC,CASSLGLAPTQETQYF
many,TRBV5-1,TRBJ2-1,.,TGCGCCAGCAGCGCTGGACTCTTACCGAGCTCCTACAATGAGCAGTTCTTC,CASSAGLLPSSYNEQFF
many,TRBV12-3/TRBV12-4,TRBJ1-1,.,TGTGCCAGCAGTTTCGGACAGACAAACACTGAAGCTTTCTTT,CASSFGQTNTEAFF
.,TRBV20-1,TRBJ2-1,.,TGCAGTGGATCGGGCCTCGGAGGGAATGAGCAGTTCTTC,CSGSGLGGNEQFF
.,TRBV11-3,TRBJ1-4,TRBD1,TGTGCCAGCGGTCGACAGGGTCGGGAAAAACTGTTTTTT,CASGRQGREKLFF
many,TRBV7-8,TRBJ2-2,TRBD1,TGTGCCAGCAGCCCCCCCATCAGGGGGATCCGGAACACCGGGGAGCTGTTTTTT,CASSPPIRGIRNTGELFF
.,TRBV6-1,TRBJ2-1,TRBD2,TGTGCCAGCAGATCAGGGAGGGAAGGATCCTACAATGAGCAGTTCTTC,CASRSGREGSYNEQFF
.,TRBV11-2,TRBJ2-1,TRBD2,TGTGCCAGCAGCTTAGTAGCGGGGCCGGGTGGTGAGCAGTTCTTC,CASSLVAGPGGEQFF
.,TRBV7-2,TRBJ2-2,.,TGTGCCAGCAGCCCCAATGGGGAACTCAACACCGGGGAGCTGTTTTTT,CASSPNGELNTGELFF
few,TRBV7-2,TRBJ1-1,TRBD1,TGTGCCAGCAGCCCTACAGGGGGCTCGAACACTGAAGCTTTCTTT,CASSPTGGSNTEAFF